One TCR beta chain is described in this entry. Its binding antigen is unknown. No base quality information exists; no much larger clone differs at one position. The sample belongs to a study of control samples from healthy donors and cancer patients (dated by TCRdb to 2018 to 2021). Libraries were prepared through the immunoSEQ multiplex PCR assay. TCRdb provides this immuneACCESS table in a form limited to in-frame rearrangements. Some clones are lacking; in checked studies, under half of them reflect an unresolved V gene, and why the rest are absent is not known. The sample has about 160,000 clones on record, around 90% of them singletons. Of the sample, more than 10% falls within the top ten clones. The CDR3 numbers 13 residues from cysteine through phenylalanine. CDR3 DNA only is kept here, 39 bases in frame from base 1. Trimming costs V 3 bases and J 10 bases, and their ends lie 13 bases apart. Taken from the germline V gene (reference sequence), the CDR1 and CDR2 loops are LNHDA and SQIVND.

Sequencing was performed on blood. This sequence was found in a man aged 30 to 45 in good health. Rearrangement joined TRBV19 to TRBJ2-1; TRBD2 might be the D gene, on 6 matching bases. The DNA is TGTGCCAGTAGTATGGGAGGAGAATCCGAGCAGTTCTTC. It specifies CASSMGGESEQFF.